This T cell receptor (beta chain) is from a study of T cells expressing NK-cell markers. About the research overall: Seropositivity for HCMV was found in seven of the eight sequenced donors, with one seronegative. Study-wide findings and caveats: Where a handful of donors were concerned, these clonotypes also led the CD3+CD56-NKG2C+ fraction.

For this clonotype: Its antigen is not identified.

The CDR3 length is 15 residues. The germline gives CDR1 MNHEY, CDR2 SVGEGT. Each CDR3 protein gets one entry in TCRdb, which reprocessed the 5' RACE reads and gives no DNA. The sample's table shows 300,000 or so distinct CDR3 sequences. The rearrangement joins TRBV6-2 or TRBV6-3 to TRBJ1-3. The clonotype originates from a woman between 18 and 69 years old in good health. The specimen was blood T cells: a sorted CD56 or NKG2C T cell subset, CD4+ or CD8+ T cells, or bulk PBMC T cells (not recorded which). The CDR3 spells CASIKLGSSGNTIYF.